This T cell receptor beta chain came from a study of blood T cell repertoires in COVID-19 (dated by TCRdb to the early 2020s). Some background on the complete study: Samples covering the acute and convalescent phases of COVID-19 were provided by collaborators in the United States, Italy and Spain. The material from the prospective study consisted of cDNA or gDNA derived from T cells, B-cell-depleted T cells, or PBMCs. Subjects who had been exposed to COVID-19, were actively infected with it, or had recovered from it provided the deeply sampled blood TCRbeta repertoires that made up the dataset. The repertoires were released in a freely available public database intended as a resource for research on the immune response to SARS-CoV-2. Samples were obtained from the ongoing ImmuneRACE study (first 160 participants) and from some 1,200 subjects provided by 6 global collaborators. Nearly every sample came with metadata listing a de-identified subject ID, COVID-19 status, age in years and sex. Where HLA class I and class II types were available, the types were taken from metadata supplied by the sample provider, not from assay-based typing.

The immunoSEQ Assay, a bias-controlled multiplex PCR, was used to amplify TCRbeta CDR3 regions from genomic DNA. The source study handled its data this way. The number of nucleated cells in each sample was estimated by amplification of reference gene primers within the assay. To quantify the absolute abundance of each unique TCRbeta CDR3 rearrangement, sequence reads were collapsed and filtered. Productive Simpson clonality was computed per sample as the square root of Simpson's diversity index over productive rearrangements. The source is immuneACCESS, and TCRdb retained only in-frame sequences with V and J called. Part of the clones is not carried over; for the studies checked, unresolved V genes explain less than half of this, and the remainder is unexplained. V and J calls and clone size come straight from that table; D and trimming were deduced from the DNA. The table for this sample lists some 300,000 clones; 85% of them were counted only once. The top ten constitute 4.1% of the sample.

With respect to this clone: There is no known antigen for this receptor. One base away there is no much larger clone; base qualities are not given.

CDR1 SGDLS and CDR2 YYNGEE are derived from the germline V gene. V drops 6 bases and J drops 8 bases, leaving 17 bases in between. The CDR3, cysteine through phenylalanine, is 14 amino acids long. Only the CDR3 DNA is retained, 42 bases long and in frame from the first base. Whole blood was collected in K2EDTA tubes by collaborating institutions according to the institutions' own protocols. Collaborator samples were shipped for TCRbeta analysis as frozen whole blood, isolated PBMCs, or DNA extracted from either sample type. Summary of the overall study and its limitations: How much clinical and demographic metadata was included differed by source and by participant, and the metadata was provided uncurated.

The rearrangement combines TRBV9 with TRBJ1-4; TRBD1 is perhaps the D gene, given 6 matching bases. The origin of this receptor is a woman aged 45-60 years with active or convalescent COVID-19. Source material: peripheral blood. The DNA sequence follows: TGTGCCAGCACCCAAGGCAGGGGAAGGGAAAAACTGTTTTTT. Translated, it gives CASTQGRGREKLFF. Here the CDR3 is joined to the reference TRBV9 and TRBJ1-4 genes, and the full variable domain is: DSGVTQTPKHLITATGQRVTLRCSPRSGDLSVYWYQQSLDQGLQFLIQYYNGEERAKGNILERFSAQQFPDLHSELNLSSLELGDSALYFCASTQGRGREKLFFGSGTQLSVL.